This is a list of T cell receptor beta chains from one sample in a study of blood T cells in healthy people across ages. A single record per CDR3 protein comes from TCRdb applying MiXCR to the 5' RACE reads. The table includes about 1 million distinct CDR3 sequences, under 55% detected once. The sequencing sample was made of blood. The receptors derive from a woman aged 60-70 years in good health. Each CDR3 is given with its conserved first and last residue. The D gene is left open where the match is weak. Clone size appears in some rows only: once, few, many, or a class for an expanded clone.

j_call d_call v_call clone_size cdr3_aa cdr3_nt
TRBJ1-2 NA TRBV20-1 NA CSARGEGSYGYTF TGCAGTGCTAGAGGGGAGGGTAGCTATGGCTACACCTTC
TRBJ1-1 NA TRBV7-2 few CASSLNRGREAFF TGTGCCAGCAGCTTAAATCGGGGGAGGGAAGCTTTCTTT
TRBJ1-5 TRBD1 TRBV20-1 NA CSAREGGTGSGQPQHF TGCAGTGCTAGAGAGGGTGGGACAGGGTCCGGTCAGCCCCAGCATTTT
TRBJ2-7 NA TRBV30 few CAWSVQTLRGHEQYF TGTGCCTGGAGTGTACAAACCCTCAGGGGCCACGAGCAGTACTTC
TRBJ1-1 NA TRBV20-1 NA CSARDPLNTEAFF TGCAGTGCTAGAGATCCTCTGAACACTGAAGCTTTCTTT
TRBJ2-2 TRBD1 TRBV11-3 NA CASSPRTGKRLFF TGTGCCAGCAGCCCCAGGACAGGGAAAAGACTGTTTTTT
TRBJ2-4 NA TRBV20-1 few CSARGPGAGENIQYF TGCAGTGCTAGAGGGCCGGGGGCGGGCGAAAACATTCAGTACTTC
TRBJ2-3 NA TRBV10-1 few CASSEGRFGRSTDTQYF TGCGCCAGCAGTGAGGGCCGATTTGGGAGAAGCACAGATACGCAGTATTTT
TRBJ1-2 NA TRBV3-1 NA CASSQDEGFYGYTF TGTGCCAGCAGCCAAGATGAGGGGTTCTATGGCTACACCTTC
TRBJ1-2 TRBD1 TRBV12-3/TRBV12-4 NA CASSLKTGPSDLGYTF TGTGCCAGCAGTCTCAAGACAGGGCCCTCTGATTTGGGCTACACCTTC
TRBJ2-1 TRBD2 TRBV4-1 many CASSQDPQAGGRVQFF TGCGCCAGCAGCCAAGATCCACAAGCGGGGGGCCGAGTGCAGTTCTTC
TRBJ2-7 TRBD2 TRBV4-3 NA CASSPGTSGIISYEQYF TGCGCCAGCAGCCCCGGGACTAGCGGGATCATCTCCTACGAGCAGTACTTC
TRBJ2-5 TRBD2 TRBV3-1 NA CASSQGTSVQETQYF TGTGCCAGCAGCCAAGGGACTAGCGTTCAAGAGACCCAGTACTTC
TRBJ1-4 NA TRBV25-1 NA CASSDVGATNEKLFF TGTGCCAGCAGTGATGTGGGGGCAACTAATGAAAAACTGTTTTTT
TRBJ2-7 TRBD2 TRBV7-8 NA CASSSFGLAASYEQYF TGTGCCAGCAGCAGCTTCGGACTAGCGGCCTCCTACGAGCAGTACTTC
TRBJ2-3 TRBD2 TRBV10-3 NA CAISGLAGEVADTQYF TGTGCCATCAGTGGACTAGCGGGAGAAGTGGCAGATACGCAGTATTTT
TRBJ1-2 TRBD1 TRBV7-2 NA CASSWTGAYGYTF TGTGCCAGCAGCTGGACAGGAGCCTATGGCTACACCTTC
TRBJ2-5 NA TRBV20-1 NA CSARGGYHQETQYF TGCAGTGCTAGGGGGGGATACCACCAAGAGACCCAGTACTTC
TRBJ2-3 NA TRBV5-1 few CASSELATDTQYF TGCGCCAGCAGCGAGCTAGCGACAGATACGCAGTATTTT
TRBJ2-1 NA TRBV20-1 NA CSARDDQETQFF TGCAGTGCTAGAGATGACCAAGAGACCCAGTTCTTC
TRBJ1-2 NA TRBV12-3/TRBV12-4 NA CASSLTELYGYTF TGTGCCAGCAGTTTAACAGAACTCTATGGCTACACCTTC
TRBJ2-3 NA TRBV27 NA CASSFRGRGGTDTQYF TGTGCCAGCAGTTTCCGTGGGAGAGGGGGCACAGATACGCAGTATTTT